This TCR beta chain was sequenced during a study of beta chain features in type 1 diabetes (dated by TCRdb to the late 2010s). Context from the whole study: Mean age, gender distribution, total cell number and subset yield did not differ between patients and healthy donors. Regulatory and stem cell-like memory subsets were obtained from only 8 patients and roughly eight healthy donors, while naive and central memory subsets were obtained from all 28 donors. A total of around 110,000,000 sorted cells were examined across all samples, and a strong correlation was observed between cell number per subset and RNA yield. The study compared TCRB repertoires of sorted circulating CD4+ T cell subsets between recently diagnosed type 1 diabetes patients and matched healthy donors. Study-wide conclusions, independent of this receptor: The naive, central memory and regulatory TCRB repertoires appeared to resemble one another more closely among patients than among healthy donors. Because cDNA was sequenced instead of genomic DNA, highly expressing activated cells could be over-represented, though the groups showed no difference in activation or CD3 levels. In all four CD4+ subsets, TCRB CDR3 length was moderately but significantly shorter in type 1 diabetes patients. PCR might favor shorter templates, but patient and control samples were amplified and corrected together, so any skew would affect both groups equally. HLA sub-analyses involved small numbers of individuals, so any influence of HLA type on TCRB rearrangement remained unresolved. At VDJ recombination sites, patients with type 1 diabetes made fewer insertions and deleted more nucleotides, a pattern implying thymic rearrangement abnormalities.

On this clone: Its antigen is still unknown. No base qualities exist here, and no much larger clone lies one base off it.

From each donor, a single peripheral blood sample of approximately 0.11 L on average was drawn into heparinised tubes. A BD FACSAria II was used to sort naive, central memory, regulatory and stem cell-like memory CD4+ T cells with a panel that included CD45RO, CCR7, CD25, CD127, CD95 and CD27. A purity above 95% was achieved for all sorted populations. PBMCs were separated immediately by Lymphoprep density gradient centrifugation and were stained directly, without being cultured. So that batch effects would be minimized, each experiment stained and sorted samples in pairs, pairing one healthy donor with one patient. The entire isolated RNA was reverse transcribed using the High Capacity cDNA Reverse Transcription Kit, and thus expressed TCRB transcripts were sequenced. Deep immunoSEQ sequencing was applied to naive, central memory and regulatory T cell samples, giving an average of about 3.8 million total reads per sample. After sorted cells were lysed in RLT buffer, RNA was extracted with DNase-treated RNeasy Micro or Mini kits, with the choice depending on cell number. To prevent cross-contamination, every cell subset was processed on its own, while patient and healthy donor samples were processed together. The immunoSEQ multiplex PCR was used to amplify TCRB sequences from cDNA, yielding 87-bp fragments that span the CDR3 region. Sequencing of the amplicons was done on the Illumina HiSeq platform. As for the original processing: Synthetic template baselines were used to correct PCR bias computationally, reads within Hamming distance 2 were collapsed together, and singletons that could not be merged were discarded. Reads were aligned against IMGT to assign V, D and J genes, CDR3 length and insertions or deletions at six rearrangement sites. Within each subset, clonotype counts were normalized to the number of sorted cells before true diversity and Gini coefficients were calculated with the tcR R package. The overlap coefficient, calculated on TCRB nucleotide sequences, was used to quantify repertoire sharing. Out-of-frame TCRB sequences from naive cells were analyzed to stand in for the pre-selection repertoire. TCRdb stores this immuneACCESS table with in-frame sequences only. Part of the clones is absent; in the studies checked, under half of the shortfall reflects unresolved V genes, and no reason is known for the rest. The D gene and trimming were derived from the DNA, and the V and J assignments and clone size from that table. The sample table shows around 400,000 clones, and about 14% are seen once. The ten most abundant clones make up roughly 0.019% of the sample.

V is shortened by 4 bases, J by 7 bases, and the region joining them spans 17 bases. The CDR3 starts with the cysteine, ends with the phenylalanine, and has 15 residues. Only the CDR3 DNA stays, 45 bases, in frame from base 1. CDR1 and CDR2, per the germline V gene, are LGHNA and YSLEER. Sequences were obtained from naive CD4+ T cells from blood. The cell subset or site label of this sample denotes: true naive CD4+ T cells. The rearrangement joined TRBV4-3 to TRBJ2-1; the best D guess is TRBD2, with 6 bases matching. The receptor comes from a woman younger than 35 in good health. The DNA sequence is given as TGCGCCAGCAGCCGGTCCATTGGGACTCGTAATGAGCAGTTCTTC. It translates as CASSRSIGTRNEQFF.